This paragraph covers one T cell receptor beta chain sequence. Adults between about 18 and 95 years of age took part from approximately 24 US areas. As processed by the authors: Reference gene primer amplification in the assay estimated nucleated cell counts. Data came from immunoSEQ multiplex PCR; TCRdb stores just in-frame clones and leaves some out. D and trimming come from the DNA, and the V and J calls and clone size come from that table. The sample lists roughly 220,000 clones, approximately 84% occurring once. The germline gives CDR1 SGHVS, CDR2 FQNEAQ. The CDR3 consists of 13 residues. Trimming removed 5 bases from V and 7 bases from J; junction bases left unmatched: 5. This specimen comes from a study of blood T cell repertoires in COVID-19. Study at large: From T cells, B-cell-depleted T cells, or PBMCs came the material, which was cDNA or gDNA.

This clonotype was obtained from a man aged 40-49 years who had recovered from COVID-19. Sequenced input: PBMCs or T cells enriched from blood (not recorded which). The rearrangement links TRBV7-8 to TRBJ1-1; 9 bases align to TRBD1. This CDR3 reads CASSRDREDEAFF. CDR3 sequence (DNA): TGTGCCAGCAGCCGGGACAGGGAGGATGAAGCTTTCTTT.